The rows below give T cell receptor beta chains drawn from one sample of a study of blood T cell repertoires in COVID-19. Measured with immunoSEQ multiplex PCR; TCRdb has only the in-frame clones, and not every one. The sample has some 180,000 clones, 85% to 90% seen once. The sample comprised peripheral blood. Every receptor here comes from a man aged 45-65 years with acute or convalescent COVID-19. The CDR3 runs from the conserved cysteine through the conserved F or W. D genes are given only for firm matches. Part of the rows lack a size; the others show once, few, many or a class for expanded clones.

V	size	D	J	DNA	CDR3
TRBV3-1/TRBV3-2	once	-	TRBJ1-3	TGTGCCAGCAGCCCACACACCTCTGGAAACACCATATATTTT	CASSPHTSGNTIYF
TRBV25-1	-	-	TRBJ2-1	TGTGCCAGCAGTGACTTCGGGAGCTCCTACAATGAGCAGTTCTTC	CASSDFGSSYNEQFF
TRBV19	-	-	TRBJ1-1	TGTGCCAGTAGTATGTACAGGTACACTGAAGCTTTCTTT	CASSMYRYTEAFF
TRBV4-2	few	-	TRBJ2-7	TGTGCCAGCAGCCAAGCCGCGACTAGGGAAGCCTACGAGCAGTACTTC	CASSQAATREAYEQYF
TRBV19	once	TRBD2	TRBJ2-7	TGTGCCAGTAGTATTAAGGCTAGCGGGACCTACGAGCAGTACTTC	CASSIKASGTYEQYF
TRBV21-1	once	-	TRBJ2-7	TGTGCCAGCAACCCAGGGTGCGCACACTACGAGCAGTACTTC	CASNPGCAHYEQYF
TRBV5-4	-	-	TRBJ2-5	TGTGCCAGCAGCTTGGGGGAAGGGGGAGAGACCCAGTACTTC	CASSLGEGGETQYF
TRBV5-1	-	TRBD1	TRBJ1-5	TGCGCCAGCAGCTTGGGAGGACAGGAAAGTCAGCCCCAGCATTTT	CASSLGGQESQPQHF
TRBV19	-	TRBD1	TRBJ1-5	TGTGCCAGTAGTACCCGGGACAGGGCAAATCAGCCCCAGCATTTT	CASSTRDRANQPQHF
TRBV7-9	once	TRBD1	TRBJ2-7	TGTGCCAGCAGCTTAGGGGTGGGTAGAAACAGGGGAATTTCCTACGAGCAGTACTTC	CASSLGVGRNRGISYEQYF
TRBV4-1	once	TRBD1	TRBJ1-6	TGCGCCAGCAGCCATCATGACAGGGAGTTGACACCCCTCCACTTT	CASSHHDRELTPLHF
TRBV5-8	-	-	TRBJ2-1	TGTGCCAGCAGCAAATCCCCGGCGGGACTCCACAATGAGCAGTTCTTC	CASSKSPAGLHNEQFF
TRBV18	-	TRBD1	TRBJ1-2	TGTGCCAGCTCATCCGGGACAGGGGACAAGGGCTACACCTTC	CASSSGTGDKGYTF
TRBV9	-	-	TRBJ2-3	TGTGCCAGCAGCGTGGGGCCGGCGGGCACAGATACGCAGTATTTT	CASSVGPAGTDTQYF
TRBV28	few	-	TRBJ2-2	TGTGCCAGCCAAACTCTTGGGAGGACAACTACGAACACCGGGGAGCTGTTTTTT	CASQTLGRTTTNTGELFF
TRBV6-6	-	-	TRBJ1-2	TGTGCCAGCAGGCGGACAGATGGCTACACCTTC	CASRRTDGYTF
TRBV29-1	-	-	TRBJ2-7	TGCAGCGTTGAGCCTCAAGGGGCCCGCGAGCAGTACTTC	CSVEPQGAREQYF
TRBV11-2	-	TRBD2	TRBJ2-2	TGTGCCAGCAGCTCGAGGTACGGGGGGAAGAACACCGGGGAGCTGTTTTTT	CASSSRYGGKNTGELFF
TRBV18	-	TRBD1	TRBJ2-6	TGTGCCAGCTCATCTTACAGGGGTAGAGATGGGGCCAACGTCCTGACTTTC	CASSSYRGRDGANVLTF
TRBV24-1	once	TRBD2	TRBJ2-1	TGTGCCACCAGTGATCCGGGACTAGGGCAGAATGAGCAGTTCTTC	CATSDPGLGQNEQFF
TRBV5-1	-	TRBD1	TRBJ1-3	TGCGCCAGCAGCTTGACAGGGGTTGGAAACACCATATATTTT	CASSLTGVGNTIYF
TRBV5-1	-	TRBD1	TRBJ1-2	TGCGCCAGCAGCCCTCTGACAGGGGCGCGGTTTGGGTATGGCTACACCTTC	CASSPLTGARFGYGYTF
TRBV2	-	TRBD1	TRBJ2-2	TGTGCCACCTGGGGACAGGGGAACACCGGGGAGCTGTTTTTT	CATWGQGNTGELFF
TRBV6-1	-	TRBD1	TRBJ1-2	TGTGCCAGCAGTGACATAAACAGGGGGCACGATGGCTACACCTTC	CASSDINRGHDGYTF
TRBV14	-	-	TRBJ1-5	TGTGCCAGCAGCCGACTCCTTCAAGGGCCCCAGCATTTT	CASSRLLQGPQHF
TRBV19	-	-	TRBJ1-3	TGTGCTGGGGGCGGGCCCTCTGGAAACACCATATATTTT	CAGGGPSGNTIYF
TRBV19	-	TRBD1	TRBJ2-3	TGTGCCAGTAGTCCGGACAGGGAAACGCAGTATTTT	CASSPDRETQYF
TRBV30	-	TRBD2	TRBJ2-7	TGTGCCTGGGGGACTAGCGGGAGTGGCGAGCAGTACTTC	CAWGTSGSGEQYF
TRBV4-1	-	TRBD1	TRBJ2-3	TGCGCCAGCAGCCCGACAGGGGCCAGCACAGATACGCAGTATTTT	CASSPTGASTDTQYF
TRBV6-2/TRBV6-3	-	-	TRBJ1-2	TGTGCCAGCAGTATACCTGGACAGCGAGCTAACTATGGCTACACCTTC	CASSIPGQRANYGYTF
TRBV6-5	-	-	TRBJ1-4	TGTGCCAGCAGACTTGGGCTTCAGTCGGAAAAACTGTTTTTT	CASRLGLQSEKLFF